The 27 T cell receptor beta chains below were found in one sample sequenced in a study of response to subunit inactivated influenza vaccine. TCRdb used MiXCR to reprocess the RT-PCR reads, holding one entry per CDR3 protein. The sample includes around 790,000 distinct CDR3 sequences, 21% seen only once; the top ten take roughly 10%. The source was PBMCs from blood, collected around 5 days after vaccination. All receptors come from a man over 45 who received an inactivated influenza vaccine.

This clonotype was recorded a few times. This chain links TRBV4-2 with TRBJ2-7; 12 bases line up with TRBD2. The germline V gene encodes CDR1 LGHNA and CDR2 YNFKEQ. With 0 bases clipped from V and 2 bases from J, the junction kept 5 bases outside the gene matches. The CDR3 totals 17 residues. CDR3 sequence: CASSQDTGLAGTYEQYF. The DNA for the CDR3 is TGTGCCAGCAGCCAAGATACAGGACTAGCGGGGACCTACGAGCAGTACTTC.

In its sample, this clonotype was seen a few times. This rearrangement joins TRBV20-1 to TRBJ2-5, with 8 bases identical to TRBD2. In germline, CDR1 is DFQATT, CDR2 SNEGSKA (reference sequence). V dropped 2 bases and J dropped 1; count of bases not matched to a gene: 6. The CDR3 has 15 amino acids. The CDR3 loop is CSARSGSGVQETQYF. CDR3 nucleotide sequence: TGCAGTGCTAGATCAGGTAGCGGGGTCCAAGAGACCCAGTACTTC.

The chain employs TRBV29-1 and TRBJ2-1, with TRBD1 matching 11 bases. The CDR3 totals 14 residues. Germline V gene sequence: CDR1 SQVTM, CDR2 ANQGSEA. V gave up 5 bases and J gave up 6 bases; unmatched junction bases: 6. The CDR3 nucleotides read TGCAGCGTTCTTTGGGGGACAGGGGGCAATGAGCAGTTCTTC. Translation: CSVLWGTGGNEQFF.

The J gene is TRBJ2-2, the V gene TRBV12-5; D is undetermined. Germline V CDR1 and CDR2: LGHNT, FRNRAP. CDR3 size: 12 residues. Trimming removed 6 bases from V and 8 bases from J, with 10 bases in between. The CDR3 coding sequence is TGTGCTAGTGGCCCCGGCACTGGGGAGCTGTTTTTT. Its translation: CASGPGTGELFF.

The chain combines TRBV4-3 with TRBJ1-5; D is uncertain. V was clipped by 0 bases and J by 9 bases, with 9 bases between them. The length of the CDR3 is 13 residues. Germline V lookup: CDR1 LGHNA, CDR2 YSLEER. CDR3 nucleotides: TGCGCCAGCAGCCAAGATAGTAGGGCGCCCCAGCATTTT. Encoded protein: CASSQDSRAPQHF.

CDR3 sequence reads: CASSPWVSDRGTDTQYF. The CDR3 DNA sequence: TGTGCCAGCAGCCCTTGGGTGAGCGACAGGGGCACAGATACGCAGTATTTT. The rearrangement uses TRBV7-2 and TRBJ2-3; the match to TRBD1 covers 7 bases. The V gene's germline CDR1 is SGHTA and CDR2 FQGNSA. With 5 bases clipped from V and 1 base from J, the junction kept 12 bases outside the gene matches. The CDR3 sequence is 17 residues long. Full variable domain (rest looked up from reference TRBV7-2 and TRBJ2-3): GAGVSQSPSNKVTEKGKDVELRCDPISGHTALYWYRQSLGQGLEFLIYFQGNSAPDKSGLPSDRFSAERTGGSVSTLTIQRTQQEDSAVYLCASSPWVSDRGTDTQYFGPGTRLTVL.

This clonotype was found a few times. J is TRBJ1-4 and V is TRBV5-1; 9 bases agree with TRBD1. The CDR3 spans 14 residues. From germline, CDR1 is SGHRS and CDR2 YFSETQ. The ends lost 4 bases at V and 6 bases at J; junction bases unmatched: 4. CDR3 in DNA: TGCGCCAGCAGCACCGGGACAGGGCATGAAAAACTGTTTTTT. Translation: CASSTGTGHEKLFF. Complete variable domain (other parts from reference TRBV5-1 and TRBJ1-4): KAGVTQTPRYLIKTRGQQVTLSCSPISGHRSVSWYQQTPGQGLQFLFEYFSETQRNKGNFPGRFSGRQFSNSRSEMNVSTLELGDSALYLCASSTGTGHEKLFFGSGTQLSVL.

This clonotype appeared a single time. J is TRBJ1-5 and V is TRBV6-1; TRBD1 aligns across 7 bases. The CDR3 is made up of 13 amino acids. The germline gives CDR1 MNHNS, CDR2 SASEGT. J was trimmed by 9 bases and V by 6 bases; bases with no gene match: 8. The CDR3 sequence is CASSSDRSGPQHF. CDR3 nucleotide sequence: TGTGCCAGCAGCTCGGACAGGTCCGGGCCCCAGCATTTT.

The chain uses TRBV12-3 or TRBV12-4 and TRBJ2-5; 8 bases are a match to TRBD1. There are 14 residues in the CDR3. V gave up 2 bases and J gave up 5 bases; unmatched junction bases: 4. The CDR3 is CASSLSAGGETQYF. DNA for the CDR3: TGTGCCAGCAGTTTAAGCGCAGGGGGCGAGACCCAGTACTTC.

The chain links TRBV4-1 to TRBJ2-3; possible D gene TRBD2, 5 bases. Germline assignment: CDR1 MGHRA and CDR2 YSYEKL. The CDR3 sequence is 15 residues long. The V and J ends lost 4 bases and 0 bases respectively, with 11 bases between them. CDR3 sequence (DNA): TGCGCCAGCAGCCGAGCGAGGGCTAGCACAGATACGCAGTATTTT. It encodes CASSRARASTDTQYF.

The genes are TRBV20-1 and TRBJ2-5; 7 bases agree with TRBD1. The V and J ends lost 4 bases and 0 bases, in that order; junction bases with no gene match: 11. Germline CDR1 DFQATT, CDR2 SNEGSKA (reference sequence). CDR3 length: 16 amino acids. The CDR3 protein is CSATGTGTAYQETQYF. DNA for the CDR3: TGCAGTGCTACAGGGACCGGGACAGCGTACCAAGAGACCCAGTACTTC.

V usage is TRBV5-1 and J usage is TRBJ2-2; 9 nucleotides line up with TRBD1. The CDR3 length is 16 residues. V lost 4 bases and J lost 1; bases outside the gene matches: 5. Germline V CDR1 and CDR2: SGHRS, YFSETQ. CDR3 DNA sequence: TGCGCCAGCAGCGCCCTGGGACAGGGGAACACCGGGGAGCTGTTTTTT. Protein: CASSALGQGNTGELFF.

This clonotype was detected a few times. This chain links TRBV27 with TRBJ2-3; 7 bases fit TRBD2. V lost 6 bases, J lost 4 bases, and 10 bases stayed unmatched. This CDR3 is built from 15 residues. From germline, CDR1 is MNHEY and CDR2 SMNVEV (reference sequence). The CDR3 loop is CASRSAGVGADTQYF. CDR3 nucleotides: TGTGCCAGCAGATCTGCGGGGGTTGGGGCAGATACGCAGTATTTT.

The V call is TRBV20-1, the J call TRBJ2-5; TRBD2 matches 8 bases. V shed 6 bases and J 4 bases; nucleotides not matched to a gene: 10. This CDR3 spans 14 amino acids. Germline CDR1 and CDR2: DFQATT and SNEGSKA (reference sequence). The CDR3 spells CSADPAGEAETQYF. In nucleotides, the CDR3 is TGCAGTGCCGATCCAGCGGGAGAAGCAGAGACCCAGTACTTC.

The sample holds one count of this clonotype. V is TRBV28 and J is TRBJ1-2; D is undetermined. Per germline, CDR1 MDHEN and CDR2 SYDVKM. The CDR3 loop spans 15 amino acids. The V gene lost 4 bases and the J gene lost 6 bases, with 18 bases spanning the gap. CDR3 nucleotides: TGTGCCAGCAGTTCCCCCGGAGGCGCGATGAATGGCTACACCTTC. Its translation: CASSSPGGAMNGYTF.

This clonotype was seen a few times. The chain employs TRBV4-3 and TRBJ2-5; TRBD2 matches at 8 bases. This CDR3 region has 16 residues. Germline V gene data show CDR1 as LGHNA and CDR2 as YSLEER. Trimming cost V 0 bases and J 5 bases; bases outside gene matches: 8. The CDR3: CASSQDPGGGMETQYF. The DNA for the CDR3 is TGCGCCAGCAGCCAAGATCCGGGCGGGGGGATGGAGACCCAGTACTTC.

This chain links TRBV28 with TRBJ2-7; 8 positions agree with TRBD2. The length of the CDR3 is 15 residues. Losses at the gene ends were 5 bases for V and 2 bases for J; bases not matched to a gene: 8. The V gene's germline CDR1 is MDHEN and CDR2 SYDVKM. CDR3 sequence: CASSTSGLGAYEQYF. DNA of the CDR3: TGTGCCAGCAGTACCTCGGGACTAGGGGCCTACGAGCAGTACTTC.

This clonotype was observed a few times. The J gene is TRBJ1-2, the V gene TRBV20-1, with 9 nucleotides matching TRBD1. From germline, CDR1 is DFQATT and CDR2 SNEGSKA (reference sequence). The V segment lost 6 bases and the J segment 4 bases; nucleotides outside the gene matches: 12. The CDR3 spans 15 residues. CDR3 sequence reads: CSAPRPETGGYGYTF. As DNA, the CDR3 is TGCAGTGCCCCCAGGCCCGAGACAGGGGGCTATGGCTACACCTTC.

This sequence joins TRBV29-1 and TRBJ2-7; 9 bases are shared with TRBD1. Germline V CDR1 and CDR2: SQVTM, ANQGSEA. Trimming at V came to 5 bases and at J to 5 bases, leaving 10 bases not matched to a gene. The CDR3 sequence is 14 residues long. In nucleotides, the CDR3 is TGCAGCGTTATCTCTCCCGGGACAGGGAACGAGCAGTACTTC. As protein: CSVISPGTGNEQYF.

The CDR3 is CASSSRELVNYGYTF. The CDR3 coding sequence is TGTGCCAGCAGTTCCAGGGAATTGGTTAACTATGGCTACACCTTC. This chain uses TRBV12-3 or TRBV12-4 with TRBJ1-2; maybe TRBD1 (5 bases). This CDR3 has 15 residues. Trimming stripped 4 bases from V and 1 base from J, with 13 bases between.

Ten or more counts support this clonotype. The rearrangement joins TRBV3-1 to TRBJ2-1; 9 bases map to TRBD2. V lost 3 bases and J lost 8; bases outside the gene matches: 11. CDR1 and CDR2 from the germline V gene are LGHDT and YNNKEL (reference sequence). The CDR3 contains 16 residues. The chain's CDR3 is CASSHLLAGGVDEQFF. CDR3 DNA: TGTGCCAGCAGCCACCTTCTTGCGGGAGGGGTAGATGAGCAGTTCTTC.

CDR3 nucleotide sequence: TGCAGTGCCACGAGACAGGGCTACGAGCAGTACTTC. Translation gives CSATRQGYEQYF. The chain joins TRBV20-1 to TRBJ2-7; TRBD1 matches 7 bases. Trimming took 6 bases from V and 3 from J; bases not matched to a gene: 5. Germline V lookup: CDR1 DFQATT, CDR2 SNEGSKA (reference sequence). This CDR3 region has 12 residues.

The V and J genes are TRBV20-1 and TRBJ2-7; TRBD1 agrees at 8 bases. The CDR3 is 14 residues long. V gave up 5 bases and J gave up 0 bases; unmatched junction bases: 6. Germline assignment: CDR1 DFQATT and CDR2 SNEGSKA (reference sequence). The CDR3 DNA sequence: TGCAGTGCTGACGGGACAGGCGACTCCTACGAGCAGTACTTC. It yields the protein CSADGTGDSYEQYF.

This clonotype was seen at least ten times. J is TRBJ2-1 and V is TRBV7-2, with 10 bases matching TRBD1. CDR3 length: 14 residues. J was trimmed by 10 bases and V by 5 bases; bases with no gene match: 8. Looked up from germline, CDR1 is SGHTA and CDR2 is FQGNSA. DNA of the CDR3: TGTGCCAGCAGCCCCCGACAGGGGGCCAGCGAGCAGTTCTTC. It encodes CASSPRQGASEQFF.

The genes are TRBV7-2 and TRBJ1-2, with 8 bases lining up with TRBD1. Germline CDR1 SGHTA, CDR2 FQGNSA. This CDR3 region has 13 residues. J lost 8 bases, V lost 5 bases, and 7 bases had no gene match. The CDR3 reads CASSTDRAGGYTF. In DNA form, the CDR3 reads TGTGCCAGCAGCACGGACAGGGCGGGGGGCTACACCTTC.

This clonotype appeared a few times. The chain uses TRBV6-1 and TRBJ2-5, with D perhaps matching TRBD1 (6 bases). The length of the CDR3 is 14 residues. V lost 6 bases, J lost 7 bases, and 18 bases lay in between. Germline V lookup: CDR1 MNHNS, CDR2 SASEGT. CDR3 sequence reads: CASRQRRGVGTQYF. The CDR3 region has the DNA TGTGCCAGCAGACAACGCAGGGGAGTTGGGACCCAGTACTTC.

This clonotype appeared once. The chain uses TRBV6-4 and TRBJ2-3; tentative D call: TRBD2 (6 bases). CDR1 MRHNA and CDR2 SNTAGT come from the germline V gene. With 5 bases removed from V and 2 bases from J, the gap between germline ends came to 11 bases. The CDR3 extends over 14 amino acids. The CDR3 DNA sequence: TGTGCCAGCAGTCGTAGCGGATACACAGATACGCAGTATTTT. Translation: CASSRSGYTDTQYF.